These 2 T cell receptor beta chains share one sample of origin, sequenced in a study of shared clonotypes between healthy human individuals. Only in-frame clones appear in the TCRdb table, and some are missing; sequencing was by immunoSEQ multiplex PCR. The table shows 2.3 million or so clones, with roughly 93% occurring only once. The sequenced sample was naive CD4+ T cells from PBMCs. The subset here: CD45RA+ positively selected. The receptor source for this set is a man younger than 35 in good health. Some clones in this sample may be carry-over from other donors' samples.

V gene TRBV5-1 combines with J gene TRBJ2-6; D is uncertain. The germline gives CDR1 SGHRS, CDR2 YFSETQ. Trimming cost V 0 bases and J 2 bases, with 12 bases left between them. The CDR3 has 17 amino acids. The CDR3 DNA reads as TGCGCCAGCAGCTTGGGCGTGGGGATGCCTGGGGCCAACGTCCTGACTTTC. Its translation: CASSLGVGMPGANVLTF.

This rearrangement joins TRBV9 to TRBJ2-1; 8 positions match TRBD2. The V gene's germline CDR1 is SGDLS and CDR2 YYNGEE. CDR3 length: 16 residues. V lost 0 bases to trimming and J lost 8 bases; unmatched junction nucleotides: 10. CDR3 residues: CASSVDGRAVYDEQFF. The DNA of the CDR3 is TGTGCCAGCAGCGTAGACGGGAGGGCCGTGTATGATGAGCAGTTCTTC.